The 23 T cell receptor beta chains in this list originate from one sample, sequenced in a study of vaccination and CD4 T cells after COVID-19. Oncomine TCR Beta short-read sequencing was applied to DNA from cultured CD4+ T cells. TCRdb ran MiXCR on the PCR reads and lists one entry per CDR3 protein. Among under 20,000 distinct CDR3 sequences listed, over 60% were seen once. The treatment denotes: approximately nine-day PBMC culture with coronavirus spike peptide pools or control peptides (ViraFEST assay). These receptors are not linked to any known antigen. Material: CD4+ T cells from blood, cultured in vitro, obtained after SARS-CoV-2 vaccination. These receptors originate from a human donor who received a COVID-19 vaccine.

The table lists this clonotype with a count of one. The chain uses TRBV20-1 and TRBJ2-1; D remains ambiguous. V was trimmed by 2 bases and J by 2 bases, leaving 7 bases between them. The CDR3 contains 13 residues. Germline CDR1 DFQATT, CDR2 SNEGSKA (reference sequence). CDR3 DNA sequence: TGCAGTGCTAGATCGGTCCCCTACAATGAGCAGTTCTTC. As protein: CSARSVPYNEQFF.

The chain couples TRBV6-1 to TRBJ2-2, with 7 bases identical to TRBD1. The germline V gene encodes CDR1 MNHNS and CDR2 SASEGT. The J segment lost 5 bases and the V segment lost 5 bases, leaving 2 bases of the junction unmatched. The CDR3 covers 13 residues. The CDR3 DNA reads as TGTGCCAGCAGTCACAGGGGAACCGGGGAGCTGTTTTTT. As protein: CASSHRGTGELFF.

The genes are TRBV19 and TRBJ1-5; a weak D match, TRBD1 (6 bases). The V and J ends lost 5 bases and 1 base respectively, with 12 bases between them. Looked up from germline, CDR1 is LNHDA and CDR2 is SQIVND (reference sequence). This CDR3 has 15 residues. CDR3 residues: CASSPGTLSNQPQHF. Written as DNA, the CDR3 is TGTGCCAGTAGTCCGGGGACACTGAGCAATCAGCCCCAGCATTTT.

The chain links TRBV7-9 to TRBJ1-1, with 8 bases that match TRBD1. The V gene end was trimmed by 11 bases and the J gene end by 3 bases; junction bases not matched to a gene: 8. The CDR3 has 13 residues. The V gene's germline CDR1 is SEHNR and CDR2 FQNEAQ (reference sequence). This CDR3 is CAGKTGGYTEAFF. Written as DNA, the CDR3 is TGTGCCGGAAAAACAGGGGGTTACACTGAAGCTTTCTTT.

This clonotype was detected only a few times. The rearrangement joins TRBV6-2 or TRBV6-3 to TRBJ1-5; 10 bases are a match to TRBD1. This CDR3 is built from 18 residues. Germline assignment: CDR1 MNHEY and CDR2 SVGEGT. The junction had 10 bases not matched to a gene; V was cut back by 3 bases and J by 2 bases. The DNA for the CDR3 is TGTGCCAGCAGTTATCCCGGACAGGGGGTTGGGGGCAATCAGCCCCAGCATTTT. Residues: CASSYPGQGVGGNQPQHF.

The chain carries TRBV6-1 and TRBJ1-6; maybe TRBD1 (5 bases). V lost 2 bases and J 7 bases, leaving 12 bases between the germline ends. The CDR3 totals 15 residues. Germline-derived CDR1 and CDR2 are MNHNS and SASEGT. The CDR3 sequence: CASSESGGRNSPLHF. The CDR3 region has the DNA TGTGCCAGCAGTGAATCTGGGGGGAGGAATTCACCCCTCCACTTT.

The CDR3 DNA sequence: TGCAGTGCTAGAAACGCTGGGACTAGCGGGGGCGCGAGCACCGGGGAGCTGTTTTTT. Its protein product is CSARNAGTSGGASTGELFF. This chain connects TRBV20-1 to TRBJ2-2; 14 positions match TRBD2. V gave up 2 bases and J gave up 4 bases; unmatched junction bases: 12. The germline V gene has CDR1 DFQATT and CDR2 SNEGSKA (reference sequence). CDR3 size: 19 residues.

CDR3 coding DNA: TGTGCCAGCAGTCCGTGGATGAATTCACCCCTCCACTTT. Translating gives CASSPWMNSPLHF. This rearrangement joins TRBV27 to TRBJ1-6; D not resolved. CDR1 and CDR2 (germline): MNHEY, SMNVEV (reference sequence). Trimming left V 5 bases short and J 7 bases short, with 9 bases between. CDR3 length: 13 residues.

The chain combines TRBV5-4 with TRBJ1-3, with D unclear. The CDR3 contains 13 residues. Germline assignment: CDR1 SGHNT and CDR2 YYREEE (reference sequence). Trimming removed 3 bases at V and 0 bases at J, with 4 bases between. Here the CDR3 reads CASSYSSGNTIYF. CDR3 nucleotides: TGTGCCAGCAGCTACAGCTCTGGAAACACCATATATTTT.

This chain uses TRBV6-1 with TRBJ1-6; possibly TRBD1 for D (5 bases). Germline V gene data show CDR1 as MNHNS and CDR2 as SASEGT. Trimming cost V 0 bases and J 12 bases, with 15 bases left between them. The CDR3 spans 15 residues. The CDR3 spells CASSEAGQGRVPLHF. CDR3 sequence (DNA): TGTGCCAGCAGTGAAGCGGGGCAGGGTCGGGTACCCCTCCACTTT.

The chain is built from TRBV7-2 and TRBJ2-4; no definite D call. The CDR3 is 16 amino acids. Germline V gene data show CDR1 as SGHTA and CDR2 as FQGNSA. The V end lost 4 bases, the J end lost 5 bases, and 18 bases lay between the germline ends. CDR3 nucleotides: TGTGCCAGCAGCTCTAGGGCCGGCTACGGGCAAAACATTCAGTACTTC. The encoded protein is CASSSRAGYGQNIQYF.

The genes are TRBV20-1 and TRBJ1-5; D not resolved. V shed 6 bases and J shed 2 bases, with 8 bases lying between them. This CDR3 spans 12 amino acids. Germline V lookup: CDR1 DFQATT, CDR2 SNEGSKA (reference sequence). In DNA form, the CDR3 reads TGCAGTGCCCTTCTCGGCAATCAGCCCCAGCATTTT. This codes for CSALLGNQPQHF.

The V gene is TRBV20-1, the J gene TRBJ2-3; the match to TRBD1 covers 8 bases. The CDR3 is 14 residues long. V lost 6 bases, J lost 0 bases, and 5 bases stayed unmatched. Germline V CDR1 and CDR2: DFQATT, SNEGSKA (reference sequence). The DNA of the CDR3 is TGCAGTGCCAGCCAGGGGGCTAGCACAGATACGCAGTATTTT. It encodes CSASQGASTDTQYF.

V usage is TRBV5-1 and J usage is TRBJ1-3, with 8 positions matching TRBD1. CDR1 and CDR2 from the germline V gene are SGHRS and YFSETQ. V gave up 3 bases and J gave up 1 base; unmatched junction bases: 0. This CDR3 region has 14 residues. The CDR3 spells CASSWTGSGNTIYF. The CDR3 DNA follows: TGCGCCAGCAGCTGGACAGGGTCTGGAAACACCATATATTTT.

CDR3 amino acids: CASSLVRDRAYEQYF. The CDR3 DNA reads TGTGCCAGCAGCTTGGTCCGAGACAGGGCCTACGAGCAGTACTTC. The rearrangement uses TRBV7-8 and TRBJ2-7; 7 positions match TRBD1. V lost 3 bases, J lost 2 bases, and 7 bases stayed unmatched. Germline assignment: CDR1 SGHVS and CDR2 FQNEAQ. CDR3 length: 15 residues.

The genes are TRBV7-9 and TRBJ2-2; 9 nucleotides line up with TRBD2. Germline-derived CDR1 and CDR2 are SEHNR and FQNEAQ (reference sequence). V gave up 3 bases and J gave up 4 bases; unmatched junction bases: 6. The CDR3 totals 16 residues. CDR3 sequence reads: CASSLYGGGATGELFF. The CDR3 DNA follows: TGTGCCAGCAGCTTGTACGGCGGGGGGGCCACCGGGGAGCTGTTTTTT.

This chain links TRBV18 with TRBJ1-5, with D unclear. Trimming cost V 2 bases and J 5 bases, with 13 bases left between them. Germline loops: CDR1 KGHSH, CDR2 LQKENI. There are 15 residues in the CDR3. CDR3 nucleotide sequence: TGTGCCAGCTCACCAGGCGAGGGCCCTGATCAGCCCCAGCATTTT. It specifies CASSPGEGPDQPQHF. Full variable domain (remainder filled in from reference TRBV18 and TRBJ1-5): NAGVMQNPRHLVRRRGQEARLRCSPMKGHSHVYWYRQLPEEGLKFMVYLQKENIIDESGMPKERFSAEFPKEGPSILRIQQVVRGDSAAYFCASSPGEGPDQPQHFGDGTRLSIL.

The CDR3 sequence is CSARGGTGYQPQHF. DNA for the CDR3: TGCAGTGCTAGAGGAGGGACAGGCTATCAGCCCCAGCATTTT. The genes are TRBV20-1 and TRBJ1-5, with 8 positions matching TRBD1. The CDR3 runs to 14 residues. The J segment lost 5 bases and the V segment lost 1 base, leaving 4 bases of the junction unmatched. Per the germline V gene, CDR1 is DFQATT and CDR2 is SNEGSKA (reference sequence).

The chain joins TRBV20-1 to TRBJ2-3, with D perhaps being TRBD1 or TRBD2 (5 bases each). Trimming removed 3 bases from V and 6 bases from J, with 13 bases in between. The CDR3 runs 13 residues. Germline CDR1 DFQATT, CDR2 SNEGSKA (reference sequence). DNA of the CDR3: TGCAGTGCTAGCGGGGTTTCAGGGGATACGCAGTATTTT. Its protein product is CSASGVSGDTQYF.

The CDR3, as DNA: TGTGCCAGCACTGGTAAACAGGGGGCGGGACAGCCCCAGCATTTT. This codes for CASTGKQGAGQPQHF. This rearrangement joins TRBV6-2 or TRBV6-3 to TRBJ1-5; TRBD1 aligns across 9 bases. CDR1 MNHEY and CDR2 SVGEGT come from the germline V gene. Trimming removed 7 bases from V and 7 bases from J; junction bases left unmatched: 11. This CDR3 has 15 amino acids.

The V gene is TRBV3-1, the J gene TRBJ1-1; maybe TRBD1 (5 bases). The CDR3 extends over 13 amino acids. Germline CDR1 reads LGHDT; CDR2 reads YNNKEL (reference sequence). Trimming left V 8 bases short and J 7 bases short, with 17 bases between. The CDR3 nucleotides read TGTGCCAGCGCCCGGAGTGGGGGTGGTGAAGCTTTCTTT. Amino acid sequence: CASARSGGGEAFF.

In its sample, this clonotype was seen a few times. The chain joins TRBV12-3 or TRBV12-4 to TRBJ1-6; TRBD1 agrees at 7 bases. CDR3 length: 14 residues. Trimming took 5 bases from V and 6 from J; bases not matched to a gene: 4. CDR3 region: CASSRQGLNSPLHF. The CDR3 nucleotides read TGTGCCAGCAGTCGACAGGGACTTAATTCACCCCTCCACTTT.

The chain is built from TRBV19 and TRBJ2-2; TRBD1 might be the D (6 bases). The V end lost 6 bases, the J end lost 0 bases, and 17 bases lay between the germline ends. Germline V gene sequence: CDR1 LNHDA, CDR2 SQIVND (reference sequence). This CDR3 comprises 17 residues. In nucleotides, the CDR3 is TGTGCCAGTAGAAGGAACAGGGAAGCCTCGAACACCGGGGAGCTGTTTTTT. Translating it yields CASRRNREASNTGELFF.